Presented here are 28 T cell receptor beta chains from one specimen sequenced in a study of molecular identifiers for immune sequencing clone quantification. TCRdb reanalysed the PCR reads using MiXCR and keeps one entry per CDR3 protein. This table holds approximately 35,000 distinct CDR3 sequences, 19% found once. Sequencing input: naive CD8+ T cells from blood, with Jurkat cell RNA spiked in. As to subset: FACS-sorted CD8+CD4-CCR7+CD45RA+ naive T cells. All receptors come from a human donor in good health. Some libraries in this study had Jurkat cell RNA spiked in.

As for this clonotype: A much larger clone lies one base from this, so it may be a read error. The chain carries TRBV4-1 and TRBJ2-7, with D tentatively TRBD2 (5 bases). This CDR3 region has 15 residues. Per the germline V gene, CDR1 is MGHRA and CDR2 is YSYEKL. With 0 bases removed from V and 3 bases from J, the gap between germline ends came to 12 bases. CDR3 DNA: TGCGCCAGCAGCCAAGAAGGCAGCGGAATCTACGAGCAGTACTTC. This sequence encodes CASSQEGSGIYEQYF.

Comments on this clonotype: Lacking the conserved final phenylalanine or tryptophan, this CDR3 likely reflects a read error. CDR3 sequence (DNA): TGCGCCAGCAGCCAAGATTGGGGGACGAACACTGAAGCTTTCTCT. Amino acid sequence: CASSQDWGTNTEAFS. V usage is TRBV4-3 and J usage is TRBJ1-1, with a weak D call TRBD1 (5 bases). Germline V gene data show CDR1 as LGHNA and CDR2 as YSLEER. Trimming cost V 0 bases and J 1 base, with 9 bases left between them. CDR3 size: 15 residues.

Many counts were recorded for this clonotype. The genes are TRBV6-6 and TRBJ2-1, with 7 bases that match TRBD1. CDR3 length equals 19 residues. V shed 2 bases, J shed 0 bases, and the junction held 13 bases outside the gene matches. CDR1 and CDR2 from the germline V gene are MNHNY and SVGAGI (reference sequence). The CDR3 coding sequence is TGTGCCAGCAGTTACCTCCCGGGCCACAGGGACAGCTCCTACAATGAGCAGTTCTTC. This gives the protein CASSYLPGHRDSSYNEQFF.

The sample holds a few counts of this clonotype. A much larger clone lies a single base off, so this may be a read error. The CDR3 bases are TGCAGCGTGGAAGTCGTGGGAGCGGGGCCCTACGAGCAGTACTTC. It codes for CSVEVVGAGPYEQYF. The chain combines TRBV29-1 with TRBJ2-7; TRBD2 aligns across 7 bases. CDR3 length equals 15 residues. From germline, CDR1 is SQVTM and CDR2 ANQGSEA.

There are many counts of this clonotype. This chain connects TRBV29-1 to TRBJ2-7, with TRBD1 identical over 8 bases. In germline, CDR1 is SQVTM, CDR2 ANQGSEA. The trim removed 3 bases at V and 2 bases at J, leaving 9 bases unmatched. The CDR3 is 15 amino acids. CDR3 sequence reads: CSVDRGQGSPYEQYF. CDR3 DNA sequence: TGCAGCGTTGACAGAGGACAGGGTAGTCCCTACGAGCAGTACTTC.

This clonotype was observed at least ten times. The chain carries TRBV20-1 and TRBJ2-1; TRBD2 matches at 7 bases. The CDR3 has 16 amino acids. The germline V gene has CDR1 DFQATT and CDR2 SNEGSKA (reference sequence). The V gene end was trimmed by 1 base and the J gene end by 4 bases; junction bases not matched to a gene: 10. CDR3 protein: CSARVSLAGAYNEQFF. CDR3 bases: TGCAGTGCTAGAGTGTCTTTGGCGGGAGCTTACAATGAGCAGTTCTTC.

As to this clonotype: This sequence may be a read error, since a much larger clone differs from it by one base. This CDR3 fails to terminate in the conserved phenylalanine or tryptophan, so it likely reflects a read error. The chain recombines TRBV4-1 with TRBJ1-4; tentatively, D is TRBD1 (5 bases). Per the germline V gene, CDR1 is MGHRA and CDR2 is YSYEKL. V shed 2 bases and J shed 5 bases, with 12 bases lying between them. The CDR3 is 15 amino acids. Here the CDR3 reads CASSQQGITNEKLFY. The CDR3 DNA sequence: TGCGCCAGCAGCCAACAGGGAATAACCAATGAAAAACTGTTTTAT.

This clonotype showed up many times. V gene TRBV2 combines with J gene TRBJ2-4; D is unresolved. The CDR3 length is 10 residues. The ends were cut back, 6 bases at V and 5 bases at J, with 2 bases in the middle. Germline values: CDR1 SNHLY, CDR2 FYNNEI. In nucleotides, the CDR3 is TGTGCCAGCAGGGAAAACATTCAGTACTTC. It codes for CASRENIQYF.

Many counts were recorded for this clonotype. The chain combines TRBV19 with TRBJ2-1, with 11 bases that match TRBD2. Germline-derived CDR1 and CDR2 are LNHDA and SQIVND (reference sequence). With V trimmed by 4 bases and J by 5 bases, 4 bases remained unmatched. This CDR3 has 15 residues. The CDR3, as DNA: TGTGCCAGTAGTAATAGCGGGGGGGGGAACAATGAGCAGTTCTTC. Its protein is CASSNSGGGNNEQFF. The whole variable domain, remainder taken from reference TRBV19 and TRBJ2-1, is DGGITQSPKYLFRKEGQNVTLSCEQNLNHDAMYWYRQDPGQGLRLIYYSQIVNDFQKGDIAEGYSVSREKKESFPLTVTSAQKNPTAFYLCASSNSGGGNNEQFFGPGTRLTVL.

This clonotype appeared many times. V and J are TRBV7-2 and TRBJ2-7, with D perhaps TRBD1 (6 bases). The CDR3 contains 14 residues. V gave up 6 bases and J gave up 3 bases, with 15 bases separating them. Germline CDR1 is SGHTA and CDR2 is FQGNSA. DNA of the CDR3: TGTGCCAGCAGTTACCCCGGGACACTCTACGAGCAGTACTTC. Protein: CASSYPGTLYEQYF.

This clonotype showed up many times. The genes are TRBV5-6 and TRBJ1-1, with a weak D call TRBD1 (5 bases). This CDR3 contains 15 residues. Germline V gene sequence: CDR1 SGHDT, CDR2 YYEEEE. The V end lost 0 bases, the J end lost 3 bases, and 12 bases lay between the germline ends. The CDR3 sequence: CASSLGGGFDTEAFF. The CDR3 DNA reads as TGTGCCAGCAGCTTGGGCGGGGGGTTCGACACTGAAGCTTTCTTT.

This clonotype was picked up many times. The rearrangement joins TRBV27 to TRBJ1-4; the D gene is possibly TRBD1 (6 bases). V lost 3 bases and J 8 bases, leaving 13 bases between the germline ends. Per the germline V gene, CDR1 is MNHEY and CDR2 is SMNVEV (reference sequence). The CDR3 is made up of 14 amino acids. CDR3 bases: TGTGCCAGCAGTTTCCTGGGGGGCGAGGAAAAACTGTTTTTT. Amino acid sequence: CASSFLGGEEKLFF.

As for this clonotype: A read error may be the cause here, since a much bigger clone is one base away. The J gene is TRBJ1-5, the V gene TRBV19; a weak D match, TRBD1 (5 bases). Per the germline V gene, CDR1 is LNHDA and CDR2 is SQIVND (reference sequence). The CDR3 runs 14 residues. The DNA of the CDR3 is TGTGCCAGTACCGGGGGAGTAGGCAATCAGCCCCCGCATTTT. Its translation: CASTGGVGNQPPHF.

This clonotype was seen ten or more times. V usage is TRBV29-1 and J usage is TRBJ2-6; no firm D call. The CDR3 spans 13 residues. Trimming pared 5 bases from V and 1 base from J, leaving 6 bases between. Germline loops: CDR1 SQVTM, CDR2 ANQGSEA. The CDR3: CSVSLSGANVLTF. The CDR3 DNA reads as TGCAGCGTTAGTTTATCTGGGGCCAACGTCCTGACTTTC. Combining the CDR3 with reference TRBV29-1 and TRBJ2-6 gives the whole variable domain SAVISQKPSRDICQRGTSLTIQCQVDSQVTMMFWYRQQPGQSLTLIATANQGSEATYESGFVIDKFPISRPNLTFSTLTVSNMSPEDSSIYLCSVSLSGANVLTFGAGSRLTVL.

This clonotype was observed at least ten times. The chain combines TRBV7-9 with TRBJ2-3; no clear D. Per the germline V gene, CDR1 is SEHNR and CDR2 is FQNEAQ (reference sequence). The CDR3 sequence is 14 residues long. With 1 base removed from V and 4 bases from J, the gap between germline ends came to 9 bases. DNA for the CDR3: TGTGCCAGCAGCTTAGTGAGCAGTGCAGATACGCAGTATTTT. This encodes CASSLVSSADTQYF.

This clonotype was observed at least ten times. The chain recombines TRBV5-1 with TRBJ2-3; 7 bases map to TRBD1. Germline CDR1 SGHRS, CDR2 YFSETQ. This CDR3 spans 16 amino acids. After removal of 4 bases from V and 3 bases from J, the junction contained 11 bases not matched to a gene. Here the CDR3 reads CASSPEAGGITDTQYF. In nucleotides, the CDR3 is TGCGCCAGCAGCCCGGAGGCAGGGGGAATAACAGATACGCAGTATTTT.

As concerns this clonotype: Since a much larger clone is just one base distant, this may be a read error. CDR3 region: CASTRWGQGEPQHF. CDR3 in DNA: TGTGCCAGCACCAGGTGGGGGCAGGGGGAGCCCCAGCATTTT. The V call is TRBV6-2 or TRBV6-3, the J call TRBJ1-5; TRBD1 matches 7 bases. Germline V CDR1 and CDR2: MNHEY, SVGEGT. The trim removed 7 bases at V and 8 bases at J, leaving 11 bases unmatched. This CDR3 comprises 14 residues.

The chain links TRBV27 to TRBJ2-1; the D is unclear. The CDR3 totals 15 residues. Germline values: CDR1 MNHEY, CDR2 SMNVEV (reference sequence). V dropped 3 bases and J dropped 5 bases, with 14 bases sitting between them. In DNA, the CDR3 is TGTGCCAGCAGTTTTTTGGATCCCTCTAACAATGAGCAGTTCTTC. Its protein product is CASSFLDPSNNEQFF.

With respect to this clonotype: A much more abundant neighbour one base away suggests this may be a read error. Because the CDR3's place on the DNA is in doubt, the DNA is left out and the CDR3 is given as listed by TCRdb. The chain links TRBV6-2 or TRBV6-3 to TRBJ2-3; TRBD1 is the table's D call and was not checked against the DNA. 16 amino acids form the CDR3, both terminal residues included. Germline CDR1 MNHEY, CDR2 SVGEGT. The CDR3 sequence: CASNFGQGANEDTQCF.

Concerning this clonotype itself: Just one base apart from a much larger clone, this may be a read error. Since the CDR3 does not end with the conserved phenylalanine or tryptophan, this likely comes from a read error. This rearrangement joins TRBV4-1 to TRBJ1-1; D might be TRBD1 (5 bases). Trimming took 2 bases from V and 4 from J, leaving 8 bases between them. The CDR3 is 13 residues long. The germline CDR1 and CDR2 sequences are MGHRA and YSYEKL. The CDR3 spells CASSQTQGTEAFL. CDR3 in DNA: TGCGCCAGCAGCCAAACGCAGGGCACTGAAGCTTTCCTT.

This clonotype has only a few counts. One base away lies a much larger clone, so this may be a sequencing read error. This chain connects TRBV12-3 or TRBV12-4 to TRBJ1-6; D unclear. The V and J ends lost 6 bases and 3 bases respectively, with 15 bases between them. This CDR3 has 16 residues. In DNA form, the CDR3 reads TGTGCCAGCAGCGCAGGTGGTAGCTTCTATAATTCACCCCTCCACTTT. Protein: CASSAGGSFYNSPLHF.

The CDR3: CASSWGMTSYEQYF. CDR3 bases: TGTGCCAGCAGTTGGGGGATGACCTCCTACGAGCAGTACTTC. V usage is TRBV12-3 or TRBV12-4 and J usage is TRBJ2-7; perhaps D is TRBD1 or TRBD2 (5 bases each). The V and J ends lost 4 bases and 0 bases respectively, with 10 bases between them. The length of the CDR3 is 14 residues.

This clonotype has ten or more counts. The CDR3 spells CASSVTDSNQPQHF. The CDR3 coding sequence is TGTGCCAGCAGTGTGACCGATAGCAATCAGCCCCAGCATTTT. This chain links TRBV6-1 with TRBJ1-5, with D unclear. Germline loops: CDR1 MNHNS, CDR2 SASEGT. The CDR3 covers 14 residues. Trimming removed 4 bases at V and 0 bases at J, with 7 bases between.

At least ten counts were recorded for this clonotype. The chain has TRBV4-1 and TRBJ2-1, with unresolved D. The V end lost 0 bases, the J end lost 6 bases, and 6 bases lay between the germline ends. CDR1 and CDR2 (germline): MGHRA, YSYEKL. CDR3 length: 13 amino acids. The CDR3 protein is CASSQDLGNEQFF. The CDR3 bases are TGCGCCAGCAGCCAAGATTTGGGCAATGAGCAGTTCTTC.

This clonotype was observed at least ten times. V and J are TRBV19 and TRBJ2-5; tentative D call: TRBD1 (6 bases). Germline V gene lookup returns CDR1 LNHDA and CDR2 SQIVND (reference sequence). The V end was cut by 1 base, the J end by 2 bases, with 11 bases between. This CDR3 has 15 amino acids. The CDR3 region is CASSIATRGQETQYF. CDR3 DNA: TGTGCCAGTAGTATAGCCACTAGGGGGCAAGAGACCCAGTACTTC.

As regards this clonotype: A single base separates this from a much larger clone, so it may be a read error. The rearrangement links TRBV7-2 to TRBJ1-1; maybe TRBD1 (6 bases). The CDR3 has 15 amino acids. Germline V gene lookup returns CDR1 SGHTA and CDR2 FQGNSA. Trimming left V 3 bases short and J 3 bases short, with 14 bases between. Here the CDR3 reads CASSFGGDMYTEAFF. The CDR3 nucleotides are TGTGCCAGCAGCTTCGGGGGGGACATGTACACTGAAGCTTTCTTT.

This clonotype was counted ten times or more. V usage is TRBV6-6 and J usage is TRBJ2-3; 10 bases fit TRBD2. V trimming: 2 bases; J trimming: 1 base; junction bases outside the gene matches: 12. The germline V gene has CDR1 MNHNY and CDR2 SVGAGI (reference sequence). This CDR3 contains 19 residues. This CDR3 is CASSYRLAGAPTGTDTQYF. CDR3 nucleotides: TGTGCCAGCAGTTACCGGCTAGCGGGGGCCCCTACGGGCACAGATACGCAGTATTTT.

This clonotype has a handful of counts. The V and J genes are TRBV28 and TRBJ2-5, with no clear D. The CDR3 totals 15 residues. Germline V gives CDR1 MDHEN, CDR2 SYDVKM. Trimming cost V 2 bases and J 1 base, with 11 bases left between them. CDR3 nucleotides: TGTGCCAGCAGTTTAATTCAGGAAATCCAAGAGACCCAGTACTTC. Its protein product is CASSLIQEIQETQYF.